Listed below are T cell receptor beta chains from one sample, sequenced in a study of blood T cells in healthy people across ages. Each CDR3 protein is one row after TCRdb ran MiXCR on the 5' RACE reads. The sample includes some 930,000 distinct CDR3 sequences, 25% to 30% seen only once; the top ten take about 9.4%. Separately, the same data were catalogued under a study of T cells of mothers and their children.

Source material: blood. The receptors shown here come from a woman in her thirties or forties in good health. Each CDR3 is given with its conserved first and last residue. Each record gives: CDR3 length, V gene, D gene, J gene, clone size, CDR3 DNA, CDR3 protein. D genes are given only for firm matches. The size field is filled for only some rows; it gives once, few, many or a size class.

cdr3_length: 16; v_call: TRBV7-2; d_call: .; j_call: TRBJ1-6; clone_size: many; cdr3_nt: TGTGCCAGCAGCTTAACCTCCGGAGGCAAAAATTCACCCCTCCACTTT; cdr3_aa: CASSLTSGGKNSPLHF
cdr3_length: 12; v_call: TRBV7-2; d_call: .; j_call: TRBJ1-1; clone_size: many; cdr3_nt: TGTGCCAGCGGAAAAGACGTTGGGGGAGCTTTCTTT; cdr3_aa: CASGKDVGGAFF
cdr3_length: 12; v_call: TRBV20-1; d_call: .; j_call: TRBJ1-4; clone_size: .; cdr3_nt: TGCAGTGCTGGCACAGCTAATGAAAAACTGTTTTTT; cdr3_aa: CSAGTANEKLFF
cdr3_length: 15; v_call: TRBV5-1; d_call: TRBD1; j_call: TRBJ1-1; clone_size: few; cdr3_nt: TGCGCCAGCAGCTTATCCACAGGGGAGAACACTGAAGCTTTCTTT; cdr3_aa: CASSLSTGENTEAFF
cdr3_length: 16; v_call: TRBV6-6; d_call: TRBD2; j_call: TRBJ2-1; clone_size: many; cdr3_nt: TGTGCCAGCAGCCCCTCTAGTAGCGGGATCTACAATGAGCAGTTCTTC; cdr3_aa: CASSPSSSGIYNEQFF
cdr3_length: 14; v_call: TRBV6-5; d_call: .; j_call: TRBJ2-7; clone_size: many; cdr3_nt: TGTGCCAGCAGTTACTCAGGCGGTACCTACGAGCAGTACTTC; cdr3_aa: CASSYSGGTYEQYF
cdr3_length: 12; v_call: TRBV6-5; d_call: .; j_call: TRBJ1-2; clone_size: few; cdr3_nt: TGTGCCAGCAGTTACTGGGGGGATGGCTACACCTTC; cdr3_aa: CASSYWGDGYTF
cdr3_length: 16; v_call: TRBV5-1; d_call: .; j_call: TRBJ2-1; clone_size: .; cdr3_nt: TGCGCCAGCAGCCTTACCGGGACCAACTATGGCGATGAGCAGTTCTTC; cdr3_aa: CASSLTGTNYGDEQFF
cdr3_length: 16; v_call: TRBV9; d_call: .; j_call: TRBJ1-6; clone_size: many; cdr3_nt: TGTGCCAGCAGCGTAGGGCCGAACTCCTATAATTCACCCCTCCACTTT; cdr3_aa: CASSVGPNSYNSPLHF
cdr3_length: 14; v_call: TRBV9; d_call: .; j_call: TRBJ2-1; clone_size: .; cdr3_nt: TGTGCCAGCAGCGTAGGGATTGGATCAAATGAGCAGTTCTTC; cdr3_aa: CASSVGIGSNEQFF
cdr3_length: 14; v_call: TRBV5-1; d_call: .; j_call: TRBJ1-2; clone_size: .; cdr3_nt: TGCGCCAGCACCCCGGGGCAAGAGTTGAGTGGCTACACCTTC; cdr3_aa: CASTPGQELSGYTF
cdr3_length: 16; v_call: TRBV7-3; d_call: TRBD2; j_call: TRBJ2-3; clone_size: .; cdr3_nt: TGTGCCAGCAGCACAGGACTAGCGGGAGCTCTAGATACGCAGTATTTT; cdr3_aa: CASSTGLAGALDTQYF
cdr3_length: 15; v_call: TRBV27; d_call: TRBD2; j_call: TRBJ2-1; clone_size: .; cdr3_nt: TGTGCCAGCAGGCGCGTGGGGAGGGCCCACAATGAGCAGTTCTTC; cdr3_aa: CASRRVGRAHNEQFF
cdr3_length: 15; v_call: TRBV20-1; d_call: TRBD2; j_call: TRBJ2-5; clone_size: .; cdr3_nt: TGCAGTGCCGCCGAGGGTCCGGGCGGGAGAGAGACCCAGTACTTC; cdr3_aa: CSAAEGPGGRETQYF
cdr3_length: 15; v_call: TRBV7-8; d_call: .; j_call: TRBJ2-7; clone_size: .; cdr3_nt: TGTGCCAGCAGCTTAGGGAGGGGCCGGGGATACGAGCAGTACTTC; cdr3_aa: CASSLGRGRGYEQYF
cdr3_length: 19; v_call: TRBV4-1; d_call: TRBD2; j_call: TRBJ2-3; clone_size: few; cdr3_nt: TGCGCCAGCAGCCAAGAACCGGGACTAGCGGGGGTCCAGGGAGATACGCAGTATTTT; cdr3_aa: CASSQEPGLAGVQGDTQYF
cdr3_length: 13; v_call: TRBV4-1; d_call: .; j_call: TRBJ2-2; clone_size: many; cdr3_nt: TGCGCCAGCAGCGTGGGATTCACCGGGGAGCTGTTTTTT; cdr3_aa: CASSVGFTGELFF
cdr3_length: 15; v_call: TRBV9; d_call: .; j_call: TRBJ2-3; clone_size: many; cdr3_nt: TGTGCCAGCAGCCCCGAACCCACGATATCGCGTACGCAGTATTTT; cdr3_aa: CASSPEPTISRTQYF
cdr3_length: 14; v_call: TRBV9; d_call: .; j_call: TRBJ2-7; clone_size: many; cdr3_nt: TGTGCCAGCAGCCCCCGGGGACTTGCCTACGAGCAGTACTTC; cdr3_aa: CASSPRGLAYEQYF
cdr3_length: 12; v_call: TRBV7-9; d_call: .; j_call: TRBJ1-1; clone_size: few; cdr3_nt: TGTGCCACCAGCCTAATGAACACTGAAGCTTTCTTT; cdr3_aa: CATSLMNTEAFF
cdr3_length: 13; v_call: TRBV5-1; d_call: .; j_call: TRBJ2-3; clone_size: few; cdr3_nt: TGCGCCAGCAGCTTTCCTTCCCGGGATACGCAGTATTTT; cdr3_aa: CASSFPSRDTQYF
cdr3_length: 15; v_call: TRBV7-2; d_call: .; j_call: TRBJ2-1; clone_size: .; cdr3_nt: TGTGCCAGCAGCTTAGCCGTTTTCGGGAGCAATGAGCAGTTCTTC; cdr3_aa: CASSLAVFGSNEQFF
cdr3_length: 17; v_call: TRBV29-1; d_call: .; j_call: TRBJ2-2; clone_size: .; cdr3_nt: TGCAGCGTTGAAGCCGATGCGGGGGCCCCTCCCACCGGGGAGCTGTTTTTT; cdr3_aa: CSVEADAGAPPTGELFF
cdr3_length: 15; v_call: TRBV28; d_call: .; j_call: TRBJ2-7; clone_size: few; cdr3_nt: TGTGCCAGCAGTTTATTAGCCAGGGGCCTACGGGAGCAGTACTTC; cdr3_aa: CASSLLARGLREQYF
cdr3_length: 15; v_call: TRBV7-2; d_call: TRBD1; j_call: TRBJ2-5; clone_size: .; cdr3_nt: TGTGCCAGCAGCTTAGGAGACAGGGCCCAAGAGACCCAGTACTTC; cdr3_aa: CASSLGDRAQETQYF
cdr3_length: 13; v_call: TRBV12-3/TRBV12-4; d_call: TRBD1; j_call: TRBJ1-3; clone_size: .; cdr3_nt: TGTGCCAGCAGGACAGGGTCTGGAAACACCATATATTTT; cdr3_aa: CASRTGSGNTIYF
cdr3_length: 16; v_call: TRBV20-1; d_call: .; j_call: TRBJ2-1; clone_size: few; cdr3_nt: TGCAGTGCTAGAGATGTCTGGGGGAAATCCTACAATGAGCAGTTCTTC; cdr3_aa: CSARDVWGKSYNEQFF
cdr3_length: 16; v_call: TRBV6-5; d_call: .; j_call: TRBJ2-3; clone_size: once; cdr3_nt: TGTGCCAGCAGTTACTCGATGCCGGGGGCCACAGATACGCAGTATTTT; cdr3_aa: CASSYSMPGATDTQYF
cdr3_length: 15; v_call: TRBV5-1; d_call: TRBD1; j_call: TRBJ2-7; clone_size: .; cdr3_nt: TGCGCCAGCAGCTTGGACGGACAGGGATCCTACGAGCAGTACTTC; cdr3_aa: CASSLDGQGSYEQYF